This TCR beta chain was retrieved from a study of blood T cell repertoires in COVID-19. Whole-study context: Italy, Spain and the United States were the sources of the convalescent and acute COVID-19 samples.

This clone came up a few times. As originally analysed: From reference gene primer amplification, estimates of nucleated cell counts were derived. Clones were read by immunoSEQ multiplex PCR, and TCRdb kept only the in-frame ones, dropping some. V and J calls plus clone size are reproduced from that table; the DNA served to infer D and trimming. The table shows approximately 50,000 clones, with roughly 87% occurring only once. Sequences were obtained from peripheral blood. The TCR originated in a man aged 50-59 years with active COVID-19.

CDR3 coding DNA: TGTGCCAGCAGCTTCGGCGGGGGCTCCTACGAGCAGTACTTC. This gives the protein CASSFGGGSYEQYF. The gene calls are TRBV7-2 and TRBJ2-7, with 7 bases matching TRBD2. The CDR3 covers 14 residues. Germline V lookup: CDR1 SGHTA, CDR2 FQGNSA. V was clipped by 3 bases and J by 0 bases; unmatched bases: 2.